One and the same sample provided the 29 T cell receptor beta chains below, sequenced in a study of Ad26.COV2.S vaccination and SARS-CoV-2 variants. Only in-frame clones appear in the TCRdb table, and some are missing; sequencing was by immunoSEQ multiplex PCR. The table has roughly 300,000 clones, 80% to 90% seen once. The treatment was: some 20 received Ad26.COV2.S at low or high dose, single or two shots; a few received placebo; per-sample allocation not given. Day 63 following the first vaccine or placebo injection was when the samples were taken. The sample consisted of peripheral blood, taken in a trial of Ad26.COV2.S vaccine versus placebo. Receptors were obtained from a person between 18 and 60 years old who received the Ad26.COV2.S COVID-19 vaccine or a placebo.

CDR3 sequence (DNA): TGCGCCAGCAGCCAAGGGGACAGGGGGCGGCTCGGCTACACCTTC. Translation gives CASSQGDRGRLGYTF. The chain joins TRBV4-1 to TRBJ1-2; 12 bases map to TRBD1. After removal of 1 base from V and 8 bases from J, the junction contained 5 bases not matched to a gene. The length of the CDR3 is 15 residues. Germline V lookup: CDR1 MGHRA, CDR2 YSYEKL.

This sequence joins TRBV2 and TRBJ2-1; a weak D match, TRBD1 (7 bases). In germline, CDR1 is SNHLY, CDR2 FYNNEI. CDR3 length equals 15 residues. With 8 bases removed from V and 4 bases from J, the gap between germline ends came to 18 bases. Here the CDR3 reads CASQEYRGGYNEQFF. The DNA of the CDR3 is TGTGCCAGCCAAGAATACAGGGGAGGATACAATGAGCAGTTCTTC.

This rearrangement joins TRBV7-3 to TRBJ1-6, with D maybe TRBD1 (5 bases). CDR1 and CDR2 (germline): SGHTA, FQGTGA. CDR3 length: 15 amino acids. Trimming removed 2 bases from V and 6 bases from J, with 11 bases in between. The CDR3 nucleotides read TGTGCCAGCAGCTTAGAAGGGGCTGGTAATTCACCCCTCCACTTT. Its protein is CASSLEGAGNSPLHF. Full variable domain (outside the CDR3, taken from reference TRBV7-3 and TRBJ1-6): GAGVSQTPSNKVTEKGKYVELRCDPISGHTALYWYRQSLGQGPEFLIYFQGTGAADDSGLPNDRFFAVRPEGSVSTLKIQRTERGDSAVYLCASSLEGAGNSPLHFGNGTRLTVT.

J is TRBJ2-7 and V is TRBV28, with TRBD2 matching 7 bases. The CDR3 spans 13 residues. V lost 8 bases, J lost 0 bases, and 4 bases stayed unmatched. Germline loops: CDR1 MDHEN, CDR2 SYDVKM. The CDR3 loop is CASCGGSSYEQYF. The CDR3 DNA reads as TGTGCCAGCTGCGGGGGAAGCTCCTACGAGCAGTACTTC.

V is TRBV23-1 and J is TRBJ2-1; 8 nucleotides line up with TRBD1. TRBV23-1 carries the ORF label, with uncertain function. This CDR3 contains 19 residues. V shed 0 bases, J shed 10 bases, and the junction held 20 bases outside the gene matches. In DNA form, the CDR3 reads TGCGCCAGCAGTCAATCACGAGGGGGACCGGGACAGGTGGCCCCGGAGCAGTTCTTC. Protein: CASSQSRGGPGQVAPEQFF.

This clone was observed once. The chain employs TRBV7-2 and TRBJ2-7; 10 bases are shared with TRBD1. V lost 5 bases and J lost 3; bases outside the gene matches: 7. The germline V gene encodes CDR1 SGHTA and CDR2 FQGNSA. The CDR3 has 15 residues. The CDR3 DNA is TGTGCCAGCAGCAGGGACAGGGGTTTCGACTACGAGCAGTACTTC. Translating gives CASSRDRGFDYEQYF.

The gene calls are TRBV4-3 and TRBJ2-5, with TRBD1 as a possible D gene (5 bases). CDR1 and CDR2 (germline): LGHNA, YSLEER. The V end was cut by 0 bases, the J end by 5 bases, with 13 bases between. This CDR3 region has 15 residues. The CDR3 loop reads CASSQDQRQHETQYF. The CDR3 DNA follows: TGCGCCAGCAGCCAAGATCAGCGACAGCACGAGACCCAGTACTTC.

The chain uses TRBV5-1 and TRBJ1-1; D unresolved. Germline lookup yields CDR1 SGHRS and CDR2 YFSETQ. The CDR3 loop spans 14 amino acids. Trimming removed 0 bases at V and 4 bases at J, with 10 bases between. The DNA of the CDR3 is TGCGCCAGCAGCTTGGCCCCCTCTTCCACTGAAGCTTTCTTT. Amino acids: CASSLAPSSTEAFF.

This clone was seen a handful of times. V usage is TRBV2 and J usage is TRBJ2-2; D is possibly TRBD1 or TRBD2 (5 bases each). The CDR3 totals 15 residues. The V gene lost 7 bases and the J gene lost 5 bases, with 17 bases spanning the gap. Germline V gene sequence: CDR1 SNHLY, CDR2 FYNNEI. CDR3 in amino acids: CASNTGTRGTGELFF. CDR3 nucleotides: TGTGCCAGCAATACCGGGACCCGAGGAACCGGGGAGCTGTTTTTT.

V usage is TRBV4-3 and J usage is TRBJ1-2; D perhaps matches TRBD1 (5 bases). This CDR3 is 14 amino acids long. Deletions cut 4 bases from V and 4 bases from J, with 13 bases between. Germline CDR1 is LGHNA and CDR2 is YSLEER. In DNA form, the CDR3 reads TGCGCCAGCAGCCCCGCGGGGGGGGGCTATGGCTACACCTTC. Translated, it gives CASSPAGGGYGYTF.

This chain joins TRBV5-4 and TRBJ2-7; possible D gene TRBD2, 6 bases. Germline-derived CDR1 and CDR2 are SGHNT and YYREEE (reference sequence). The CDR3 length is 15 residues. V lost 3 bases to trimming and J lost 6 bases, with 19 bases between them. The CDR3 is CASSSRSGDFGEQYF. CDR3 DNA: TGTGCCAGCAGCTCCCGTTCGGGGGACTTCGGCGAGCAGTACTTC.

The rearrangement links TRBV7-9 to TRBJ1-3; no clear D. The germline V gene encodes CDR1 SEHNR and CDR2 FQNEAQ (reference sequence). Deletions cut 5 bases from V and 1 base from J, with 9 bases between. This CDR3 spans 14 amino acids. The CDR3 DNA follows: TGTGCCAGCAGCAAAGGGTTTTCTGGAAACACCATATATTTT. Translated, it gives CASSKGFSGNTIYF.

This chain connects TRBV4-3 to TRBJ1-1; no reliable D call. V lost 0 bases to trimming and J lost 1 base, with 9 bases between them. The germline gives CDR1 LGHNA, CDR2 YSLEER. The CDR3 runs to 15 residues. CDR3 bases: TGCGCCAGCAGCCAAGACTGGACGGAGAACACTGAAGCTTTCTTT. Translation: CASSQDWTENTEAFF.

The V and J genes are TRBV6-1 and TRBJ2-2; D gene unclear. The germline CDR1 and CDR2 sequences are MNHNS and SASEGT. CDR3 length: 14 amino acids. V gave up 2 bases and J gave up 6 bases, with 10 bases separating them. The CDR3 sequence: CASSESRLAGELFF. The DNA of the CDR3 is TGTGCCAGCAGTGAATCCCGGTTGGCCGGGGAGCTGTTTTTT.

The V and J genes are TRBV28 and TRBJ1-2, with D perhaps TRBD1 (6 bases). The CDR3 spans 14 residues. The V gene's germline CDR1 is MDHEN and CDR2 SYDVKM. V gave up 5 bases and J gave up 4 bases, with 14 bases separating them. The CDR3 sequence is CASSTTQGFYGYTF. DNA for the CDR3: TGTGCCAGCAGTACGACCCAGGGGTTCTATGGCTACACCTTC.

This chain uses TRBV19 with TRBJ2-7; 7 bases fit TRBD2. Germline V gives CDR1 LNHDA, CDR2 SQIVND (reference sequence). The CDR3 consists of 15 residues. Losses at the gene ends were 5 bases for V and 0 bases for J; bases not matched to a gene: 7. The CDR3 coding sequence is TGTGCCAGTAGTCCTGCGGGGGAAGTCTCCTACGAGCAGTACTTC. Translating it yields CASSPAGEVSYEQYF.

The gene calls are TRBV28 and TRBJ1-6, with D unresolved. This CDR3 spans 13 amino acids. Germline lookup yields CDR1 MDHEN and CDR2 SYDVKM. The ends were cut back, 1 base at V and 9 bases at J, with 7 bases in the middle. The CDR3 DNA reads TGTGCCAGCAGTTTATACAGCGGTTCACCCCTCCACTTT. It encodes CASSLYSGSPLHF.

The CDR3 DNA is TGTGCCAGCAGCATATATCAGGGGGCTGGCACTGAAGCTTTCTTT. Its protein is CASSIYQGAGTEAFF. The V gene is TRBV11-2, the J gene TRBJ1-1, with 8 bases that match TRBD1. V was clipped by 5 bases and J by 4 bases; unmatched bases: 9. The V gene's germline CDR1 is SGHAT and CDR2 FQNNGV. This CDR3 has 15 residues.

The CDR3 sequence is CASSLRNYGYTF. Here the CDR3 DNA reads TGTGCCAGCAGCCTCCGGAACTATGGCTACACCTTC. This chain uses TRBV12-3 or TRBV12-4 with TRBJ1-2; no clear D gene. The V and J ends lost 6 bases and 2 bases respectively, with 7 bases between them. The CDR3 is made up of 12 amino acids.

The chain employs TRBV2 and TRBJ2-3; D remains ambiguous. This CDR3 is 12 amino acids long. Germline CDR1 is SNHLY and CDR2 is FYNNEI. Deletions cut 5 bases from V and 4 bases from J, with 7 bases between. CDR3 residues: CASSPQPDTQYF. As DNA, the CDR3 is TGTGCCAGCAGTCCCCAACCAGATACGCAGTATTTT.

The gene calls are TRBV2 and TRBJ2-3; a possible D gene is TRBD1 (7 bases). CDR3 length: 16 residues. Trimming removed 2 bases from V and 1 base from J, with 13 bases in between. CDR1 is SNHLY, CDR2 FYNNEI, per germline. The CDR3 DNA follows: TGTGCCAGCAGTGAAAGGAGGGGGCGGCGCACAGATACGCAGTATTTT. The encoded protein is CASSERRGRRTDTQYF.

CDR3 DNA sequence: TGTGCCAGCAGTTACGGGACAGGGGAGTACAATGAGCAGTTCTTC. This sequence encodes CASSYGTGEYNEQFF. The chain couples TRBV6-5 to TRBJ2-1; 10 positions match TRBD1. From germline, CDR1 is MNHEY and CDR2 SVGAGI. This CDR3 is built from 15 residues. V dropped 2 bases and J dropped 4; count of bases not matched to a gene: 2.

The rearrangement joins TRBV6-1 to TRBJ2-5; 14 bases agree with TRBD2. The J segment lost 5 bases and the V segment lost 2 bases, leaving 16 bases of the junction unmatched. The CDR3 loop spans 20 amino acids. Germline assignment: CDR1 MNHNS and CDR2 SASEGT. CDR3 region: CASSEIWETSGREGGETQYF. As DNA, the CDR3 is TGTGCCAGCAGTGAAATTTGGGAGACTAGCGGGAGGGAAGGTGGCGAGACCCAGTACTTC.

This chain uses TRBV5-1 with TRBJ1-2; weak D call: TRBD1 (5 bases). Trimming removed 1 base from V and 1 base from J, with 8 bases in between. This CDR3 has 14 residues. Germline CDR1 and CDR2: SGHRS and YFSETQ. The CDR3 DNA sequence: TGCGCCAGCAGCTTGCAGGGTCGTAACTATGGCTACACCTTC. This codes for CASSLQGRNYGYTF.

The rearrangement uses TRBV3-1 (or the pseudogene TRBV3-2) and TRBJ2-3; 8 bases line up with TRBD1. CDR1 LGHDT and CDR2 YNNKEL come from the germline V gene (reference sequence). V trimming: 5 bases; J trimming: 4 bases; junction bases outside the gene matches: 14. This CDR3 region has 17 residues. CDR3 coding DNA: TGTGCCAGCAGCTCCCGAACCGGGACAGGCACTTCAGATACGCAGTATTTT. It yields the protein CASSSRTGTGTSDTQYF.

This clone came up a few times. CDR3 nucleotides: TGCAGCGTTGAAGGGAGGGAGGGAGGTGAAGCTTTCTTT. It encodes CSVEGREGGEAFF. V gene TRBV29-1 combines with J gene TRBJ1-1, with no clear D. This CDR3 has 13 residues. Germline CDR1 SQVTM, CDR2 ANQGSEA. The germline V and J ends were trimmed by 1 base and 7 bases, with 13 bases remaining between them.

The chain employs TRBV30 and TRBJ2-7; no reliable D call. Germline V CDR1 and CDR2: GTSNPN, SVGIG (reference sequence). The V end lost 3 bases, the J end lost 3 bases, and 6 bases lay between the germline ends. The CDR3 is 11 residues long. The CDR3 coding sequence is TGTGCCTGGAGAGGGAACTACGAGCAGTACTTC. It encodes CAWRGNYEQYF. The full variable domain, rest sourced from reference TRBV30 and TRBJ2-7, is SQTIHQWPATLVQPVGSPLSLECTVEGTSNPNLYWYRQAAGRGLQLLFYSVGIGQISSEVPQNLSASRPQDRQFILSSKKLLLSDSGFYLCAWRGNYEQYFGPGTRLTVT.

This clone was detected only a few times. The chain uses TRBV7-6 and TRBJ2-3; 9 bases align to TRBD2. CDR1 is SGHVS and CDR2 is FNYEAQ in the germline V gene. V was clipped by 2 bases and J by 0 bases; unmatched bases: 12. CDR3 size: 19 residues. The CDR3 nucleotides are TGTGCCAGCAGCTTAAACCCACCACTAGCGGGTTCTAGCACAGATACGCAGTATTTT. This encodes CASSLNPPLAGSSTDTQYF.

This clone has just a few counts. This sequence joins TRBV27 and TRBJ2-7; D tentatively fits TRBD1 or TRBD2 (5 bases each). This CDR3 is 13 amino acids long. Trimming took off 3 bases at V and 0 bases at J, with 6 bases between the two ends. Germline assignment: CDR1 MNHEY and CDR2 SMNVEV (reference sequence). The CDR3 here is CASSLGTSYEQYF. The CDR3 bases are TGTGCCAGCAGTTTGGGGACCTCCTACGAGCAGTACTTC.